The present T cell receptor beta chain was sequenced within a study of T cells in Graves' hyperthyroidism and ophthalmopathy. Study overall: Specimen type is peripheral blood, collected at initial diagnosis prior to any treatment.

Germline V lookup: CDR1 MNHEY, CDR2 SMNVEV (reference sequence). CDR3 length: 17 amino acids. Trimming pared 0 bases from V and 0 bases from J, leaving 15 bases between. TCR beta CDR3 regions were amplified from RNA transcripts. First-round RT-PCR targeting the TCR CDR3 was performed with the HTBI primer set. TCRdb reanalysed the multiplex PCR reads using MiXCR and keeps one entry per CDR3 protein. This table holds a few hundred thousand distinct CDR3 sequences, about 16% found once. The sample holds many counts of this clonotype. The chain couples TRBV27 to TRBJ2-7, with D perhaps TRBD1 or TRBD2 (6 bases each). The sequencing sample was made of blood. This sequence was found in a woman aged 55-70 years with Graves' ophthalmopathy. CDR3 coding DNA: TGTGCCAGCAGTTTATCGGCCCTCCCGGGGGCCTCCTACGAGCAGTACTTC. Translating it yields CASSLSALPGASYEQYF.